This T cell receptor beta chain was found in a study of tumor-infiltrating lymphocytes in primary liver carcinoma. Study context: These were node-negative, non-metastatic T1-T3 tumors of roughly 4 to 10 cm. Study-level findings and limits: Reduced overlap was seen in tumor-adjacent and tumor-blood pairs versus tumor region pairs. It was in tumors, not blood, that the top-250-clone fraction was significantly higher (p = 0.039).

From approximately 550 ng of total RNA, TCR beta-specific cDNA was reverse-transcribed using a constant-region primer. The TCR beta library was amplified through three nested multiplex PCR rounds in a modified ARM-PCR procedure. A C-beta reverse primer was combined with TRBV1-TRBV30 forward primers in the first two PCR rounds, and each round had approximately 9 cycles. MiXCR was run by TCRdb on the multiplex PCR reads, yielding one entry per CDR3 protein. The profile covers 65,000 to 80,000 distinct CDR3 sequences, with 55% to 75% appearing a single time and approximately 30% taken by the ten largest. A remark on this clonotype: Antigen: not known.

V gave up 3 bases and J gave up 15 bases; unmatched junction bases: 20. CDR1 is SGHAT, CDR2 FQNNGV, per germline. CDR3 length equals 17 residues. Between roughly 17 and 31 mg of unsorted bulk tissue served as the source from which RNA and DNA were co-extracted. Each tumor sample had over 75% viable tumor cells. This chain connects TRBV11-2 to TRBJ2-2, with 9 bases aligning to TRBD1. The receptor comes from a man aged 35 to 55 with primary liver carcinoma and hepatitis B virus infection. Sequencing input: liver tumor tissue from sampling region 4. As to subset: tumor region T4, right-lateral pole. CDR3 amino acids: CASSFDWDRVGTGDLFF. CDR3 nucleotide sequence: TGTGCCAGCAGCTTTGATTGGGACAGGGTCGGCACTGGGGACTTGTTTTTT.